The rows below give T cell receptor beta chains drawn from one sample of a study of tumor-infiltrating lymphocytes in oesophageal squamous cell carcinoma. TCRdb reanalysed the PCR reads using MiXCR and keeps one entry per CDR3 protein. Of about 12,000 distinct CDR3 sequences listed, around 56% were seen once; the top ten hold roughly 30%. Sample: esophageal tumor tissue. The receptors were sampled from a female donor with esophageal squamous cell carcinoma. Both conserved end residues are part of each CDR3. Fields, in order: CDR3 protein, CDR3 DNA, V gene, clone size, J gene, D gene, CDR3 length. The D gene is left open where the match is weak. Part of the rows lack a size; the others show once, few, many or a class for expanded clones.

CDR3 protein: CASSLGTGSFYEQYF
CDR3 DNA: TGTGCCAGCAGCTTAGGGACCGGGTCCTTTTACGAGCAGTACTTC
V gene: TRBV7-3
clone size: .
J gene: TRBJ2-7
D gene: .
CDR3 length: 15

CDR3 protein: CASSLTADYNEQFF
CDR3 DNA: TGTGCCAGCAGCTTAACTGCAGACTACAATGAGCAGTTCTTC
V gene: TRBV7-3
clone size: once
J gene: TRBJ2-1
D gene: .
CDR3 length: 14

CDR3 protein: CASSLLAGGGANEQFF
CDR3 DNA: TGTGCCAGCAGCTTATTGGCCGGGGGAGGAGCCAATGAGCAGTTCTTC
V gene: TRBV7-2
clone size: .
J gene: TRBJ2-1
D gene: .
CDR3 length: 16

CDR3 protein: CASSLDPQDGAYEQYF
CDR3 DNA: TGTGCCAGCAGCTTGGATCCACAGGACGGAGCGTACGAGCAGTACTTC
V gene: TRBV11-3
clone size: few
J gene: TRBJ2-7
D gene: .
CDR3 length: 16

CDR3 protein: CASSMYRGETQYF
CDR3 DNA: TGCGCCAGCTCAATGTACCGGGGGGAGACCCAGTACTTC
V gene: TRBV4-3
clone size: .
J gene: TRBJ2-5
D gene: .
CDR3 length: 13

CDR3 protein: CASSLEYEQFF
CDR3 DNA: TGTGCCAGCAGCTTAGAATATGAGCAGTTCTTC
V gene: TRBV7-9
clone size: large
J gene: TRBJ2-1
D gene: .
CDR3 length: 11

CDR3 protein: CASSYFVLAGSYEQYF
CDR3 DNA: TGTGCCAGCAGTTACTTCGTGCTAGCGGGTTCCTACGAGCAGTACTTC
V gene: TRBV6-5
clone size: few
J gene: TRBJ2-7
D gene: TRBD2
CDR3 length: 16

CDR3 protein: CASSFGGTDTQYF
CDR3 DNA: TGTGCTAGCAGCTTTGGGGGCACAGATACGCAGTATTTT
V gene: TRBV7-6
clone size: .
J gene: TRBJ2-3
D gene: .
CDR3 length: 13

CDR3 protein: CASSPAGVTGELFF
CDR3 DNA: TGTGCCAGCAGCCCCGCAGGGGTTACCGGGGAGCTGTTTTTT
V gene: TRBV12-3/TRBV12-4
clone size: .
J gene: TRBJ2-2
D gene: .
CDR3 length: 14

CDR3 protein: CASSPTSGGEGNIQYF
CDR3 DNA: TGTGCCAGCAGCCCCACGTCGGGGGGCGAAGGAAACATTCAGTACTTC
V gene: TRBV7-3
clone size: few
J gene: TRBJ2-4
D gene: .
CDR3 length: 16

CDR3 protein: CASSLGGWYTEAFF
CDR3 DNA: TGTGCCAGCAGCTTAGGGGGTTGGTACACTGAAGCTTTCTTT
V gene: TRBV7-2
clone size: once
J gene: TRBJ1-1
D gene: .
CDR3 length: 14

CDR3 protein: CASSSTGTSYNEQFF
CDR3 DNA: TGTGCCAGCAGCTCCACCGGGACTAGCTACAATGAGCAGTTCTTC
V gene: TRBV7-2
clone size: few
J gene: TRBJ2-1
D gene: TRBD2
CDR3 length: 15

CDR3 protein: CASSGGRGYGYTF
CDR3 DNA: TGTGCCAGCAGTGGCGGGCGTGGCTATGGCTACACCTTC
V gene: TRBV6-1
clone size: .
J gene: TRBJ1-2
D gene: .
CDR3 length: 13

CDR3 protein: CASSPQAGGRQETQYF
CDR3 DNA: TGTGCCAGCAGCCCCCAAGCGGGGGGGCGACAGGAGACCCAGTACTTC
V gene: TRBV7-2
clone size: .
J gene: TRBJ2-5
D gene: TRBD2
CDR3 length: 16

CDR3 protein: CASSLILYEQYF
CDR3 DNA: TGTGCCAGCAGCTTGATCTTGTACGAGCAGTACTTC
V gene: TRBV5-8
clone size: .
J gene: TRBJ2-7
D gene: .
CDR3 length: 12

CDR3 protein: CASSAPGHYYEQYF
CDR3 DNA: TGTGCCAGCAGCGCGCCGGGACATTACTACGAGCAGTACTTC
V gene: TRBV7-6
clone size: .
J gene: TRBJ2-7
D gene: .
CDR3 length: 14

CDR3 protein: CASIDRVDGYTF
CDR3 DNA: TGTGCCAGCATCGACAGGGTGGATGGCTACACCTTC
V gene: TRBV28
clone size: .
J gene: TRBJ1-2
D gene: TRBD1
CDR3 length: 12

CDR3 protein: CASSQGSGPSYEQYF
CDR3 DNA: TGTGCCAGCAGCCAAGGGAGCGGACCGAGCTACGAGCAGTACTTC
V gene: TRBV4-2
clone size: many
J gene: TRBJ2-7
D gene: .
CDR3 length: 15

CDR3 protein: CASRSGPMNTEAFF
CDR3 DNA: TGTGCCAGCAGATCGGGTCCCATGAACACTGAAGCTTTCTTT
V gene: TRBV28
clone size: .
J gene: TRBJ1-1
D gene: .
CDR3 length: 14

CDR3 protein: CASSPHYEQYF
CDR3 DNA: TGTGCCAGCAGTCCACACTACGAGCAGTACTTC
V gene: TRBV28
clone size: .
J gene: TRBJ2-7
D gene: .
CDR3 length: 11

CDR3 protein: CASSRAVGGSDEQYF
CDR3 DNA: TGTGCCAGCAGTAGAGCGGTTGGGGGTTCCGACGAGCAGTACTTC
V gene: TRBV12-3/TRBV12-4
clone size: medium-sized
J gene: TRBJ2-7
D gene: .
CDR3 length: 15

CDR3 protein: CASSPQGAWQYF
CDR3 DNA: TGTGCCAGCAGCCCACAGGGGGCTTGGCAGTACTTC
V gene: TRBV7-8
clone size: .
J gene: TRBJ2-7
D gene: TRBD1
CDR3 length: 12

CDR3 protein: CASSLVRANYGYTF
CDR3 DNA: TGTGCCAGCAGCTTAGTCCGCGCTAACTATGGCTACACCTTC
V gene: TRBV7-2
clone size: many
J gene: TRBJ1-2
D gene: .
CDR3 length: 14

CDR3 protein: CASSLVRTEQETQYF
CDR3 DNA: TGTGCCAGCAGCTTGGTTCGAACAGAACAAGAGACCCAGTACTTC
V gene: TRBV7-6
clone size: .
J gene: TRBJ2-5
D gene: .
CDR3 length: 15

CDR3 protein: CASSQRTTGNYNEQYF
CDR3 DNA: TGTGCCAGCAGTCAACGGACGACAGGGAACTACAATGAGCAGTACTTC
V gene: TRBV6-1
clone size: many
J gene: TRBJ2-7
D gene: TRBD1
CDR3 length: 16

CDR3 protein: CASSFTETQYF
CDR3 DNA: TGTGCCAGCAGCTTTACAGAGACCCAGTACTTC
V gene: TRBV7-8
clone size: few
J gene: TRBJ2-5
D gene: .
CDR3 length: 11

CDR3 protein: CASSPPGTSNPDTQYF
CDR3 DNA: TGTGCCAGCAGCCCGCCCGGGACTAGTAATCCAGATACGCAGTATTTT
V gene: TRBV7-1
clone size: .
J gene: TRBJ2-3
D gene: TRBD2
CDR3 length: 16

CDR3 protein: CASSLGLAGVPGNEQFF
CDR3 DNA: TGTGCCAGCAGCTTGGGGCTAGCGGGAGTCCCGGGCAATGAGCAGTTCTTC
V gene: TRBV5-6
clone size: few
J gene: TRBJ2-1
D gene: TRBD2
CDR3 length: 17

CDR3 protein: CASSLQTSGGETQYF
CDR3 DNA: TGTGCCAGCAGCCTCCAGACTAGCGGGGGCGAGACCCAGTACTTC
V gene: TRBV7-2
clone size: .
J gene: TRBJ2-5
D gene: TRBD2
CDR3 length: 15

CDR3 protein: CASSLVSQETQYF
CDR3 DNA: TGTGCTAGCAGCTTAGTTTCCCAAGAGACCCAGTACTTC
V gene: TRBV7-9
clone size: .
J gene: TRBJ2-5
D gene: .
CDR3 length: 13

CDR3 protein: CASSLPLSSLHEQYF
CDR3 DNA: TGTGCCAGCAGCTTGCCCCTTAGTAGTCTTCACGAGCAGTACTTC
V gene: TRBV7-8
clone size: .
J gene: TRBJ2-7
D gene: .
CDR3 length: 15

CDR3 protein: CASSLSIGEQISGANVLTF
CDR3 DNA: TGTGCCAGCAGCTTATCCATAGGGGAGCAGATCTCTGGGGCCAACGTCCTGACTTTC
V gene: TRBV7-3
clone size: .
J gene: TRBJ2-6
D gene: .
CDR3 length: 19

CDR3 protein: CASSTASDSAYEQYF
CDR3 DNA: TGTGCCAGCAGCACAGCCTCGGACAGCGCCTACGAGCAGTACTTC
V gene: TRBV7-2
clone size: .
J gene: TRBJ2-7
D gene: .
CDR3 length: 15

CDR3 protein: CASSLSANQPQHF
CDR3 DNA: TGTGCCAGCAGCTTATCCGCCAATCAGCCCCAGCATTTT
V gene: TRBV7-3
clone size: .
J gene: TRBJ1-5
D gene: .
CDR3 length: 13

CDR3 protein: CASSPIGETQYF
CDR3 DNA: TGTGCCAGCAGCCCAATAGGGGAGACCCAGTACTTC
V gene: TRBV7-6
clone size: .
J gene: TRBJ2-5
D gene: .
CDR3 length: 12

CDR3 protein: CAISVSGTGEVSGYTF
CDR3 DNA: TGTGCCATCAGTGTCTCTGGGACAGGGGAGGTGTCGGGCTACACCTTC
V gene: TRBV10-3
clone size: many
J gene: TRBJ1-2
D gene: TRBD1
CDR3 length: 16

CDR3 protein: CASSITGDSNQPQHF
CDR3 DNA: TGTGCCAGTAGTATTACGGGGGATAGCAATCAGCCCCAGCATTTT
V gene: TRBV19
clone size: few
J gene: TRBJ1-5
D gene: .
CDR3 length: 15

CDR3 protein: CSAREPGPSSYNEQFF
CDR3 DNA: TGCAGTGCTAGAGAACCGGGCCCTAGCTCCTACAATGAGCAGTTCTTC
V gene: TRBV20-1
clone size: few
J gene: TRBJ2-1
D gene: .
CDR3 length: 16

CDR3 protein: CASSWGQVETQYF
CDR3 DNA: TGTGCCAGTAGTTGGGGACAGGTAGAGACCCAGTACTTC
V gene: TRBV19
clone size: once
J gene: TRBJ2-5
D gene: TRBD1
CDR3 length: 13

CDR3 protein: CASSRPGGAAKNIQYF
CDR3 DNA: TGTGCCAGCAGTAGACCCGGTGGAGCGGCCAAAAACATTCAGTACTTC
V gene: TRBV12-3/TRBV12-4
clone size: few
J gene: TRBJ2-4
D gene: .
CDR3 length: 16

CDR3 protein: CASSLLQGRDTQYF
CDR3 DNA: TGTGCCAGCAGCTTACTCCAGGGACGGGATACGCAGTATTTT
V gene: TRBV7-3
clone size: .
J gene: TRBJ2-3
D gene: .
CDR3 length: 14

CDR3 protein: CASSPSREGAGEQYF
CDR3 DNA: TGTGCCAGCAGTCCCTCGAGGGAGGGCGCGGGCGAGCAGTACTTC
V gene: TRBV12-3/TRBV12-4
clone size: .
J gene: TRBJ2-7
D gene: TRBD2
CDR3 length: 15

CDR3 protein: CASSSYRVTGTEAFF
CDR3 DNA: TGTGCCAGCAGCTCCTACAGGGTGACGGGCACTGAAGCTTTCTTT
V gene: TRBV7-2
clone size: .
J gene: TRBJ1-1
D gene: .
CDR3 length: 15

CDR3 protein: CASSYAGSSLEYNEQFF
CDR3 DNA: TGTGCCAGCAGCTACGCAGGCAGCAGTTTGGAATACAATGAGCAGTTCTTC
V gene: TRBV12-3/TRBV12-4
clone size: .
J gene: TRBJ2-1
D gene: .
CDR3 length: 17

CDR3 protein: CASSVGQISNQPQHF
CDR3 DNA: TGTGCCAGCAGTGTAGGACAGATTAGCAATCAGCCCCAGCATTTT
V gene: TRBV2
clone size: once
J gene: TRBJ1-5
D gene: .
CDR3 length: 15

CDR3 protein: CAISVTRYTGELFF
CDR3 DNA: TGTGCCATCAGTGTGACTAGGTACACCGGGGAGCTGTTTTTT
V gene: TRBV10-3
clone size: .
J gene: TRBJ2-2
D gene: .
CDR3 length: 14

CDR3 protein: CASSLRSPGQGIIDTQYF
CDR3 DNA: TGTGCCAGCAGCTTAAGGTCCCCGGGGCAGGGGATAATAGATACGCAGTATTTT
V gene: TRBV7-8
clone size: .
J gene: TRBJ2-3
D gene: .
CDR3 length: 18

CDR3 protein: CASSPRTAGAYEQYF
CDR3 DNA: TGTGCCAGCAGCCCGAGGACGGCGGGAGCCTACGAGCAGTATTTT
V gene: TRBV7-8
clone size: .
J gene: TRBJ2-3
D gene: TRBD2
CDR3 length: 15

CDR3 protein: CASSLMAGVNSPLHF
CDR3 DNA: TGTGCCAGCAGCTTAATGGCAGGGGTAAATTCACCCCTCCACTTC
V gene: TRBV7-2
clone size: .
J gene: TRBJ2-5
D gene: .
CDR3 length: 15

CDR3 protein: CASSPDSHTQYF
CDR3 DNA: TGTGCCAGCAGCCCGGACTCCCATACGCAGTATTTT
V gene: TRBV7-2
clone size: .
J gene: TRBJ2-3
D gene: .
CDR3 length: 12

CDR3 protein: CAISEVGGTSGTTMGIYEQYF
CDR3 DNA: TGTGCCATCAGTGAAGTCGGAGGGACTAGCGGGACCACCATGGGGATCTACGAGCAGTACTTC
V gene: TRBV10-3
clone size: few
J gene: TRBJ2-7
D gene: TRBD2
CDR3 length: 21

CDR3 protein: CASSSRQEYEQYF
CDR3 DNA: TGTGCCAGCAGCTCCAGACAGGAATACGAGCAGTACTTC
V gene: TRBV7-2
clone size: .
J gene: TRBJ2-7
D gene: .
CDR3 length: 13

CDR3 protein: CASSLEYGSGYTF
CDR3 DNA: TGTGCCAGCAGCTTAGAATACGGGAGTGGCTACACCTTC
V gene: TRBV7-9
clone size: many
J gene: TRBJ1-2
D gene: .
CDR3 length: 13

CDR3 protein: CASSLKGGASGAYSYEQYF
CDR3 DNA: TGTGCCAGCAGCTTAAAGGGTGGGGCTAGCGGGGCATACTCCTACGAGCAGTACTTC
V gene: TRBV7-2
clone size: .
J gene: TRBJ2-7
D gene: TRBD2
CDR3 length: 19